This T cell receptor beta chain was found in a study of T cell responses to AZD1222 COVID-19 vaccine (dated by TCRdb to about 2021). About the full investigation: AZD1222 recipients whose second dose came at about 4 weeks and those whose second dose came at about 12 weeks were combined into one group, since spike-specific TCR depth and breadth did not differ between the two schedules. A total of over 230 trial participants underwent TCR sequencing, of whom some 210 received two doses of AZD1222 and about 25 received two doses of the MenACWY control vaccine. Trial participants were enrolled into age subgroups of 18-55, 56-69 and 70-plus years, which contained about 150, 27 and 61 TCR-sequenced participants, respectively. Overall results and qualifications from the work: The vaccine-associated CD4 TCRs covered the entire spike protein, and the dominant responses fell in regions 160-218 and 743-854. Participants were mostly white British, with more females than males. The authors suggested clonal diversity may have been underestimated. Conclusions about previously exposed vaccinees are limited because only five to seven AZD1222 recipients were SARS-CoV-2 seropositive at baseline. Epitopes outside the regions mutated in the B.1.351 and B.1.1.7 variants were reportedly recognized by nearly half of the unique spike-specific TCRs. After two AZD1222 doses, spike-specific TCR breadth and depth were significantly higher than at day 0 and than in MenACWY recipients. Because no day 14 peak-response samples were available, the repertoires could be characterized only after the peak T cell response. The 56-69-year group was small, and its depth increase did not reach significance, likely because of low power.

Spanning cysteine to phenylalanine, the CDR3 consists of 14 amino acids. Just CDR3 DNA is preserved here, 42 bases in frame from base 1. Per the germline V gene (reference sequence), MNHEY is the CDR1 and SMNVEV is the CDR2. Ends trimmed: V by 6 bases, J by 5 bases; bases unmatched to a gene: 8. In the case of this clone: The specificity of this receptor is unknown. No base qualities exist here, and no much larger clone lies one base off it.

In the paper's terms, the time point label means: baseline before first vaccination. Vaccinee samples came from UK trials COV001 and COV002, including a single-blind randomized controlled phase 2/3 trial of AZD1222 (ChAdOx1 nCoV-19) in healthy adults. For TCRbeta chain sequencing, PBMC samples from trial participants were taken at day 0 and at day 28 after the second dose. The CDR3 regions of human TCRbeta chains were analyzed by immunosequencing. Processing in the source paper ran as follows. TCRs in the repertoires were compared against a reference library of SARS-CoV-2-specific TCRs that had been generated with the MIRA antigen-specificity platform. Breadth meant the fraction of unique TCRs that were SARS-CoV-2-associated, whereas depth meant the fraction of total T cells that were SARS-CoV-2-associated. Using the MIRA data, each spike-specific TCR was mapped to the spike region that the TCR reacts to and placed in a CD4 or CD8 class. Log10-transformed breadth and depth values were compared by one-way ANOVA with Sidak's multiple comparisons tests. In TCRdb, the immuneACCESS table is reduced to in-frame sequences with V and J assigned. These tables do not hold every clone; where another copy was compared, an unresolved V gene accounts for under half, and the others remain unexplained. The DNA gave D and trimming, while V, J and clone size come from that table. Present in this sample are about 130,000 clones, under 95% of which were seen just once. 1.5% to 2% of the sample rests with the top ten.

This sequence originates from an adult in good health. The sequencing here drew on peripheral blood, taken on day 0 of AZD1222 vaccination. The chain links TRBV27 with TRBJ1-1, with 8 junctional bases fitting TRBD1. The CDR3 is CASSPDRVRTEAFF. The DNA sequence reads TGTGCCAGCAGCCCGGACAGGGTAAGAACTGAAGCTTTCTTT.